The clone carrying this TCR beta chain turned up a few times. Its antigen remains unidentified. One entry per CDR3 protein, called by TCRdb with MiXCR from the RT-PCR reads. This sample has about 830,000 distinct CDR3 sequences, with 18% found just once. This specimen comes from a study of response to subunit inactivated influenza vaccine. Overall study results and limits: The authors offered the suggestion that each seasonal influenza vaccination recruits few new T cells.

The CDR3 length is 17 residues. Germline V CDR1 and CDR2: ENHRY, SYGVKD. V was pared by 2 bases and J by 0 bases, with 14 bases between. The rearrangement joins TRBV10-3 to TRBJ2-1; a possible D gene is TRBD2 (6 bases). This specimen consisted of PBMCs from blood, obtained 4 to 6 days after vaccination. This sequence originates from a man aged 45-65 years who received an inactivated influenza vaccine. The CDR3 sequence is CAISEGGTGLSYNEQFF. The CDR3 bases are TGTGCCATCAGTGAGGGTGGGACTGGCCTCTCCTACAATGAGCAGTTCTTC.